A single sample gave rise to the 25 T cell receptor beta chains below, sequenced in a study of neurological immune-mediated disorders. TCRdb ran MiXCR on the 5' RACE reads and lists one entry per CDR3 protein. The table includes 40,000 to 45,000 distinct CDR3 sequences, over 6% detected once. Sequenced material: CD4+ T cells from blood. These receptors were obtained from a middle-aged woman in good health.

This clonotype was seen ten or more times. J is TRBJ2-2 and V is TRBV7-2; 12 bases fit TRBD2. Germline CDR1 is SGHTA and CDR2 is FQGNSA. V shed 5 bases, J shed 4 bases, and the junction held 5 bases outside the gene matches. The CDR3 loop spans 16 amino acids. The CDR3 DNA sequence: TGTGCCAGCAGCCGACTAGCGGGAGTAAGCACCGGGGAGCTGTTTTTT. Translating it yields CASSRLAGVSTGELFF.

This clonotype was detected many times. The CDR3 protein is CATSHIRAPNTEAFF. The CDR3 DNA reads as TGTGCCACCAGCCACATCCGGGCCCCGAACACTGAAGCTTTCTTT. The chain employs TRBV15 and TRBJ1-1; D uncertain. Looked up from germline, CDR1 is LNHNV and CDR2 is YYDKDF (reference sequence). CDR3 length equals 15 residues. Between the trimmed V and J ends, which lost 5 bases and 1 base, there was a span of 14 bases.

Ten or more counts support this clonotype. J is TRBJ1-5 and V is TRBV20-1; D remains ambiguous. Germline lookup yields CDR1 DFQATT and CDR2 SNEGSKA (reference sequence). V was trimmed by 6 bases and J by 6 bases, leaving 21 bases between them. The CDR3 totals 15 residues. The CDR3 reads CSAVRAELGFQPQHF. For the CDR3, the DNA is TGCAGTGCCGTACGGGCAGAGCTGGGGTTTCAGCCCCAGCATTTT.

This clonotype was detected many times. J is TRBJ2-2 and V is TRBV21-1; the D segment call TRBD2 is taken from the table without a DNA check. TRBV21-1 is a pseudogene segment. The CDR3 totals 16 residues. The CDR3: CASSKPEGLAGGELFF. CDR3 DNA: TGTGCCAGCAGCAAACCAGAAGGACTAGCGGGCGGGGAGCTGTTTTTT.

This clonotype was counted ten times or more. The chain is built from TRBV4-2 and TRBJ2-5; a weak D match, TRBD1 (6 bases). CDR3 size: 15 residues. Germline V gene data show CDR1 as LGHNA and CDR2 as YNFKEQ. V was clipped by 1 base and J by 2 bases, with 11 bases between them. The CDR3 loop reads CASSQGGQPQETQYF. For the CDR3, the DNA is TGTGCCAGCAGCCAAGGGGGGCAACCACAAGAGACCCAGTACTTC.

This clonotype was recorded many times. V gene TRBV9 combines with J gene TRBJ1-2, with 7 bases identical to TRBD1. Germline V CDR1 and CDR2: SGDLS, YYNGEE. The length of the CDR3 is 15 residues. V lost 4 bases, J lost 4 bases, and 10 bases stayed unmatched. CDR3 protein: CASSPAGTVSYGYTF. CDR3 coding DNA: TGTGCCAGCAGCCCTGCCGGGACAGTCAGCTATGGCTACACCTTC.

Only a few counts were recorded for this clonotype. This sequence joins TRBV12-3 or TRBV12-4 and TRBJ1-2; D is ambiguous. The CDR3 has 14 residues. Trimming cost V 5 bases and J 3 bases, with 13 bases left between them. CDR3 coding DNA: TGTGCCAGCAGTCGGGCCCAAAAAGACTATGGCTACACCTTC. This codes for CASSRAQKDYGYTF.

This clonotype was observed many times. The chain uses TRBV5-6 and TRBJ2-1, with a tentative D call TRBD1 (6 bases). In germline, CDR1 is SGHDT, CDR2 YYEEEE. V was cut by 8 bases and J by 3 bases, with 15 bases left in between. This CDR3 is 14 amino acids long. The CDR3 sequence: CASFLTGNYNEQFF. For the CDR3, the DNA is TGTGCCAGTTTCTTAACAGGGAACTACAATGAGCAGTTCTTC.

This clonotype was seen ten or more times. The J gene is TRBJ1-2, the V gene TRBV7-2; the D gene is possibly TRBD1 (5 bases). The germline V gene has CDR1 SGHTA and CDR2 FQGNSA. This CDR3 comprises 16 residues. V dropped 1 base and J dropped 3 bases, with 15 bases sitting between them. DNA of the CDR3: TGTGCCAGCAGCTTAGATTGGGGGGGGAGGGACTATGGCTACACCTTC. Its protein product is CASSLDWGGRDYGYTF.

This clonotype showed up many times. The chain is built from TRBV3-1 and TRBJ1-5; tentatively, D is TRBD1 (5 bases). There are 15 residues in the CDR3. V was clipped by 3 bases and J by 1 base, with 10 bases between them. The germline CDR1 and CDR2 sequences are LGHDT and YNNKEL (reference sequence). CDR3 sequence: CASSQDGGSNQPQHF. DNA of the CDR3: TGTGCCAGCAGCCAGGACGGGGGAAGCAATCAGCCCCAGCATTTT.

This clonotype was observed at least ten times. V and J are TRBV7-2 and TRBJ2-7; perhaps D is TRBD1 or TRBD2 (5 bases each). Looked up from germline, CDR1 is SGHTA and CDR2 is FQGNSA. The CDR3 sequence is 14 residues long. V shed 1 base and J shed 4 bases, with 11 bases lying between them. In DNA, the CDR3 is TGTGCCAGCAGCTTAGGTTGGGGCGGGTACGAGCAGTACTTC. It is translated as CASSLGWGGYEQYF.

This clonotype was detected many times. The rearrangement links TRBV27 to TRBJ2-1; D is perhaps TRBD2 (6 bases). The V and J ends lost 2 bases and 7 bases respectively, with 12 bases between them. The CDR3 sequence is 14 residues long. In germline, CDR1 is MNHEY, CDR2 SMNVEV (reference sequence). In DNA, the CDR3 is TGTGCCAGCAGTTTAGTTGGGACTGTTAATGAGCAGTTCTTC. Translating gives CASSLVGTVNEQFF.

This clonotype came up many times. The chain uses TRBV5-1 and TRBJ2-1; D may match TRBD1 or TRBD2 (5 bases each). The V gene's germline CDR1 is SGHRS and CDR2 YFSETQ. Trimming left V 2 bases short and J 0 bases short, with 9 bases between. The CDR3 runs to 15 residues. CDR3 sequence reads: CASSFDGGSYNEQFF. The CDR3 DNA sequence: TGCGCCAGCAGCTTCGATGGGGGCTCCTACAATGAGCAGTTCTTC.

At least ten counts were recorded for this clonotype. The chain uses TRBV12-3 or TRBV12-4 and TRBJ2-1; D is perhaps TRBD1 (6 bases). V dropped 5 bases and J dropped 11 bases, with 25 bases sitting between them. The CDR3 has 16 amino acids. The chain's CDR3 is CASSPRLGGLVGKQFF. In DNA form, the CDR3 reads TGTGCCAGCAGTCCGAGATTAGGGGGTTTGGTCGGGAAGCAGTTCTTC.

This clonotype was found many times. The chain uses TRBV11-1 and TRBJ2-1, with 7 bases fitting TRBD2. V shed 5 bases, J shed 2 bases, and the junction held 6 bases outside the gene matches. The germline CDR1 and CDR2 sequences are SGHAT and FQDESV (reference sequence). The CDR3 is 15 amino acids. The CDR3 sequence: CASSATSDPYNEQFF. The CDR3 bases are TGTGCCAGCAGCGCTACTAGCGACCCCTACAATGAGCAGTTCTTC.

The rearrangement links TRBV9 to TRBJ1-2; 11 bases align to TRBD1. CDR3 size: 15 residues. V shed 9 bases, J shed 5 bases, and the junction held 12 bases outside the gene matches. Per the germline V gene, CDR1 is SGDLS and CDR2 is YYNGEE. CDR3 DNA sequence: TGTGCCAACAGTCCACAGGGACAGGGGGGGTATGGCTACACCTTC. Its protein is CANSPQGQGGYGYTF.

In this sample, this clonotype is medium-sized. The CDR3 spells CASSLVGAGGPGANVLTF. In nucleotides, the CDR3 is TGTGCCAGCAGTTTAGTAGGGGCGGGGGGCCCTGGGGCCAACGTCCTGACTTTC. The gene calls are TRBV28 and TRBJ2-6, with TRBD2 matching 8 bases. Germline trimming cut 2 bases from V and 2 bases from J; bases unmatched to any gene: 8. Per germline, CDR1 MDHEN and CDR2 SYDVKM. This CDR3 region has 18 residues.

This clonotype appeared many times. CDR3 DNA: TGCAGCGGACTCGGGGGACAGACGATTCAAGAGACCCAGTACTTC. Translated: CSGLGGQTIQETQYF. The chain carries TRBV29-1 and TRBJ2-5; tentatively, D is TRBD1 (7 bases). CDR1 and CDR2 from the germline V gene are SQVTM and ANQGSEA. The CDR3 consists of 15 residues. Trimming took off 7 bases at V and 2 bases at J, with 20 bases between the two ends.

This clonotype was recorded many times. The J gene is TRBJ2-7, the V gene TRBV7-9; D might be TRBD2 (6 bases). The CDR3 sequence is 15 residues long. Per the germline V gene, CDR1 is SEHNR and CDR2 is FQNEAQ (reference sequence). Trimming stripped 5 bases from V and 5 bases from J, with 19 bases between. The CDR3 spells CASSPPSGVTNEQYF. The CDR3, as DNA: TGTGCCAGCAGCCCCCCCTCGGGAGTCACCAACGAGCAGTACTTC.

This clonotype has at least ten counts. The genes are TRBV3-1 and TRBJ2-7; D gene ambiguous. CDR1 LGHDT and CDR2 YNNKEL come from the germline V gene (reference sequence). Deletions cut 0 bases from V and 4 bases from J, with 13 bases between. The CDR3 is made up of 15 amino acids. CDR3 sequence: CASSQDRSRLYEQYF. CDR3 bases: TGTGCCAGCAGCCAAGATCGGTCGAGGCTATACGAGCAGTACTTC.

This clonotype was detected many times. The J gene is TRBJ2-6, the V gene TRBV14; a possible D gene is TRBD1 (5 bases). Germline V lookup: CDR1 SGHDN, CDR2 FVKESK. The CDR3 consists of 15 residues. Trimming removed 3 bases from V and 4 bases from J, with 10 bases in between. CDR3 sequence: CASSHRVAGANVLTF. As DNA, the CDR3 is TGTGCCAGCAGCCACAGGGTAGCCGGGGCCAACGTCCTGACTTTC.

The sample holds many counts of this clonotype. J is TRBJ1-1 and V is TRBV12-3 or TRBV12-4; D not certain. CDR3 length equals 16 residues. V lost 5 bases and J 5 bases, leaving 21 bases between the germline ends. The CDR3: CASSRRTPTWGTEAFF. DNA for the CDR3: TGTGCCAGCAGTCGCCGGACTCCGACTTGGGGAACTGAAGCTTTCTTT.

This clonotype has ten or more counts. The genes are TRBV12-3 or TRBV12-4 and TRBJ2-5; 14 bases are shared with TRBD2. The J segment lost 5 bases and the V segment lost 5 bases, leaving 7 bases of the junction unmatched. The CDR3 totals 16 residues. The CDR3 sequence is CASSLGTSGSWETQYF. The CDR3 DNA reads as TGTGCCAGCAGTCTGGGGACTAGCGGGAGTTGGGAGACCCAGTACTTC.

The rearrangement links TRBV18 to TRBJ2-3; the match to TRBD2 covers 13 bases. Unmatched junction bases numbered 4, after V lost 5 bases and J lost 2 bases. The CDR3 length is 16 residues. Germline V gene sequence: CDR1 KGHSH, CDR2 LQKENI. The CDR3 protein is CASSRLAGGSTDTQYF. The CDR3 nucleotides read TGTGCCAGCTCAAGACTAGCGGGAGGCTCCACAGATACGCAGTATTTT.

This clonotype was seen at least ten times. V usage is TRBV20-1 and J usage is TRBJ2-1, with a weak D call TRBD2 (6 bases). Germline V CDR1 and CDR2: DFQATT, SNEGSKA (reference sequence). This CDR3 region has 13 residues. Between the trimmed V and J ends, which lost 6 bases and 5 bases, there was a span of 14 bases. The CDR3, as DNA: TGCAGTGCCCCCGGGACTGGCCACAATGAGCAGTTCTTC. This encodes CSAPGTGHNEQFF.